The 8 T cell receptor beta chains reported below all come from one sample, sequenced in a study of T-cell memory formation after mild COVID-19. TCRdb called the 5' RACE reads again in MiXCR, with one record for every CDR3 protein. This table holds about 310,000 distinct CDR3 sequences, roughly a fifth found once. Sequencing was done on a sample of PBMCs or a T cell subset sorted from them (not recorded which). These receptors were taken from a man between 18 and 29 years old who had mild COVID-19 (a few samples of this study predate the infection). Cell type and time point are not known.

This chain links TRBV11-3 with TRBJ2-5, with D maybe TRBD2 (6 bases). V lost 1 base and J lost 4, with 13 bases in between. The germline V gene encodes CDR1 SGHNT and CDR2 YENEEA. The CDR3 is 15 residues long. This CDR3 is CASSLGYGGAETQYF. In nucleotides, the CDR3 is TGTGCCAGCAGCTTAGGTTATGGCGGGGCAGAGACCCAGTACTTC.

J is TRBJ2-1 and V is TRBV4-1; D remains unclear. The CDR3 has 13 residues. Germline V gives CDR1 MGHRA, CDR2 YSYEKL. Trimming removed 1 base from V and 8 bases from J, with 9 bases in between. CDR3 nucleotide sequence: TGCGCCAGCAGCCAAGGAAGGGTAGATGAGCAGTTCTTC. Its translation is CASSQGRVDEQFF.

This clonotype was recorded a few times. This chain connects TRBV19 to TRBJ1-5; 8 bases fit TRBD1. Germline V gene lookup returns CDR1 LNHDA and CDR2 SQIVND (reference sequence). J lost 7 bases, V lost 6 bases, and 8 bases had no gene match. The CDR3 length is 14 residues. The CDR3 reads CASSQTGGDQPQHF. The CDR3 DNA sequence: TGTGCCAGTAGCCAAACAGGGGGGGACCAGCCCCAGCATTTT.

The rearrangement uses TRBV29-1 and TRBJ2-7; possibly TRBD1 for D (6 bases). This CDR3 has 13 amino acids. V lost 7 bases to trimming and J lost 4 bases, with 17 bases between them. Germline lookup yields CDR1 SQVTM and CDR2 ANQGSEA. The CDR3 is CSAVAEQGYEQYF. The CDR3 nucleotides are TGCAGCGCTGTTGCCGAACAGGGATACGAGCAGTACTTC.

The gene calls are TRBV11-2 and TRBJ2-1; D might be TRBD1 or TRBD2, each matching 5 bases. V was shortened by 5 bases and J by 9 bases, with 20 bases between the two germline ends. The length of the CDR3 is 15 residues. CDR1 and CDR2 (germline): SGHAT, FQNNGV. CDR3 loop: CASSGPNIGGGEQFF. CDR3 in DNA: TGTGCCAGCAGCGGGCCAAACATTGGGGGTGGTGAGCAGTTCTTC.

There are a few counts of this clonotype. The chain combines TRBV7-2 with TRBJ2-1, with D perhaps TRBD2 (6 bases). Trimming removed 1 base at V and 7 bases at J, with 17 bases between. The CDR3 totals 16 residues. Germline CDR1 and CDR2: SGHTA and FQGNSA. The CDR3 region is CASSLDGGTRGNEQFF. CDR3 coding DNA: TGTGCCAGCAGCTTAGACGGTGGGACCCGGGGGAATGAGCAGTTCTTC.

This chain uses TRBV6-5 with TRBJ2-5, with D perhaps matching TRBD1 or TRBD2 (5 bases each). Germline V gene sequence: CDR1 MNHEY, CDR2 SVGAGI. The CDR3 contains 15 residues. The V and J ends lost 6 bases and 5 bases respectively, with 19 bases between them. The CDR3 sequence: CASSPGAGMGETQYF. Here the CDR3 DNA reads TGTGCCAGCAGCCCCGGGGCGGGTATGGGGGAGACCCAGTACTTC.

In nucleotides, the CDR3 is TGTGCCTCGGACTCGACAGCACCTCTTCACTTT. The encoded protein is CASDSTAPLHF. The chain recombines TRBV30 with TRBJ1-6; TRBD1 might be the D (5 bases). V was clipped by 7 bases and J by 19 bases, with 20 bases between them. The germline CDR1 and CDR2 sequences are GTSNPN and SVGIG (reference sequence). The CDR3 covers 11 residues.